This TCR beta chain was documented in a study of blood T cell repertoires in COVID-19. This CDR3 spans 14 amino acids. Germline V gene sequence: CDR1 SNHLY, CDR2 FYNNEI. V shed 6 bases and J 3 bases; nucleotides not matched to a gene: 6. The repertoire was sequenced with immunoSEQ multiplex PCR; TCRdb's copy has only in-frame clones and lacks some. This table holds roughly 230,000 clones, roughly 89% found once. Sequencing was carried out using peripheral blood. The clonotype originates from a woman aged 40-49 years who had recovered from COVID-19. The chain is built from TRBV2 and TRBJ2-3, with 7 bases aligning to TRBD1. The CDR3 here is CASRRGLGTDTQYF. In nucleotides, the CDR3 is TGTGCCAGCAGAAGGGGGCTGGGGACAGATACGCAGTATTTT.